The rows below give T cell receptor beta chains drawn from one sample of a study of blood T cell repertoires in COVID-19. Some clones are missing from TCRdb's copy, which holds only in-frame ones; the method was immunoSEQ multiplex PCR. The table includes 90,000 to 150,000 clones, approximately 90% detected once. Sequencing was carried out using peripheral blood. These receptors all stem from a human donor with acute or convalescent COVID-19. The donor label of this sample is uncertain. Each CDR3 is given with its conserved first and last residue. Expanded clones get a size class; other rows say once, few or many, or leave the size out.

V gene	J gene	clone size	CDR3 protein
TRBV27	TRBJ2-7	.	CASSIGTSGEEQYF
TRBV11-1	TRBJ2-1	once	CASSPGQQIYNEQFF
TRBV11-2	TRBJ2-7	.	CASSATGTGDYEQYF
TRBV4-3	TRBJ2-1	.	CASSQDLTRVGNEQFF
TRBV28	TRBJ2-5	.	CASRKPRGRETQYF
TRBV7-3	TRBJ2-2	.	CASSLDSGGPNTGELFF
TRBV28	TRBJ1-1	.	CAGSTGGGTEAFF
TRBV5-4	TRBJ1-2	.	CASGAREGYGYTF
TRBV2	TRBJ2-5	.	CASSPEETQYF
TRBV5-4	TRBJ2-7	.	CASSEGVGSYEQYF
TRBV3-1/TRBV3-2	TRBJ2-2	once	CASSQDGKGGSGRNTGELFF
TRBV5-4	TRBJ1-2	.	CASSKDRGQNYGYTF
TRBV3-1/TRBV3-2	TRBJ1-2	.	CASSQTGFGYTF
TRBV28	TRBJ1-5	.	CASSPLGTGRIQPQHF
TRBV4-1	TRBJ2-7	once	CASSQVGGEQYF
TRBV7-9	TRBJ1-2	.	CASSLAGDTTNYGYTF
TRBV5-4	TRBJ2-3	.	CASSFPSGGEETQYF
TRBV2	TRBJ1-2	.	CASSVTRGGSGGYTF
TRBV7-2	TRBJ1-1	.	CASSLYVGRDEAFF
TRBV4-1	TRBJ2-3	.	CASSQGQDTQYF
TRBV28	TRBJ1-2	.	CASSPPDGGGYTF
TRBV7-9	TRBJ1-2	.	CASSNPGGQRYGYTF
TRBV18	TRBJ2-3	once	CASSPPGQATDTQYF
TRBV27	TRBJ1-5	.	CASRGQNSNQPQHF
TRBV7-2	TRBJ2-3	.	CASRRFSGGYGTDTQYF
TRBV4-3	TRBJ2-2	.	CASSRRLAGLNTGELFF
TRBV27	TRBJ1-2	.	CASSPHFPSSGYTF